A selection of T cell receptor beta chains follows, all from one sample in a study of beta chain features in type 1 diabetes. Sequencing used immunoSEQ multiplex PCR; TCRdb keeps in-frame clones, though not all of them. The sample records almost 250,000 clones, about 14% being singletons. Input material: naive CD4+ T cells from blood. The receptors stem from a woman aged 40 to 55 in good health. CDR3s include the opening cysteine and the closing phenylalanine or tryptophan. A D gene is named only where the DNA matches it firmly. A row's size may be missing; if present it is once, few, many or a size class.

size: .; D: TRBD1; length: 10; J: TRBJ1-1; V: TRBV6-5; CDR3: CASRTGRGFF; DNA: TGTGCCAGCCGGACAGGGAGAGGATTCTTT
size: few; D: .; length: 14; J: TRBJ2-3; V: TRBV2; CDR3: CAVLPGGSTDTQYF; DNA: TGTGCCGTTCTCCCCGGGGGAAGCACAGATACGCAGTATTTT
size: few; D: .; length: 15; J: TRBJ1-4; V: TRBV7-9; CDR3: CASSFWVAANEKLFF; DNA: TGTGCCAGCAGCTTTTGGGTAGCGGCTAATGAAAAACTGTTTTTT
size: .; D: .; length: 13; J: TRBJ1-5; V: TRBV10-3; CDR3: CAIRPGLNQPQHF; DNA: TGTGCCATCAGACCAGGACTCAATCAGCCCCAGCATTTT
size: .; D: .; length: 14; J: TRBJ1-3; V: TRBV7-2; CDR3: CASSLGGAGNTIYF; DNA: TGTGCCAGCAGCTTAGGGGGAGCTGGAAACACCATATATTTT
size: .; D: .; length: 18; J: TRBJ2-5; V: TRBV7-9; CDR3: CASSLRGASATTQETQYF; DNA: TGTGCCAGCAGCTTAAGAGGGGCTAGCGCTACAACCCAAGAGACCCAGTACTTC
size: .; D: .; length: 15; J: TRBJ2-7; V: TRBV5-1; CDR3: CASSLEGKGRSVQYF; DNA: TGCGCCAGCAGCTTGGAAGGGAAAGGGAGAAGCGTGCAGTACTTC
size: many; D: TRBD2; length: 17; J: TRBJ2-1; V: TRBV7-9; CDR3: CASSSPRLAGAYNEQFF; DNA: TGTGCCAGCAGCTCTCCGAGACTAGCGGGAGCCTACAATGAGCAGTTCTTC
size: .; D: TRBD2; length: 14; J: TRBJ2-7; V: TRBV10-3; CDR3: CAISGAGGTDEQYF; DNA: TGTGCCATCAGCGGAGCGGGGGGGACCGACGAGCAGTACTTC
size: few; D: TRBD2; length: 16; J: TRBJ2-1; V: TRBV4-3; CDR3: CASSRGLAVTYNEQFF; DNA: TGCGCCAGCAGCCGCGGACTAGCGGTTACCTACAATGAGCAGTTCTTC
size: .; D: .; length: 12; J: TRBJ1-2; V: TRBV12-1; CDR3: CASSFAIGGYTF; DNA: TGTGCCAGCAGCTTTGCCATCGGTGGCTACACCTTC
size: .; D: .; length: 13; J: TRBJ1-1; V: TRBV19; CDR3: CASSIAGRGEAFF; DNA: TGTGCCAGTAGTATAGCGGGTCGGGGAGAAGCTTTCTTT
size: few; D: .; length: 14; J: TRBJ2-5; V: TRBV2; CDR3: CSIMARGRQETQYF; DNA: TGTTCTATCATGGCTAGAGGTAGACAAGAGACCCAGTACTTC
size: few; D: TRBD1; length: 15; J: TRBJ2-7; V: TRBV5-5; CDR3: CASSLMWTGGGEQYF; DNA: TGTGCCAGCAGCTTGATGTGGACAGGGGGCGGCGAGCAGTACTTC
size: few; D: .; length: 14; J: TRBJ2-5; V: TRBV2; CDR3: CASLKGRQSETQYF; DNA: TGTGCCAGCCTCAAGGGTCGACAGTCAGAGACCCAGTACTTC
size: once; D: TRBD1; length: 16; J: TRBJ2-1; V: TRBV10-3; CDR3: CAISLDRGREYNEQFF; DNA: TGTGCCATCAGCCTCGACAGGGGGCGGGAGTACAATGAGCAGTTCTTC
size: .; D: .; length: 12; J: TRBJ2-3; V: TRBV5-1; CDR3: CASSLGGDTQYF; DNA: TGCGCCAGCAGCTTAGGCGGAGATACGCAGTATTTT
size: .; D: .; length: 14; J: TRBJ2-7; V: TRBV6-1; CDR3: CASSIHRVTYEQYF; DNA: TGTGCCAGCAGTATCCACAGGGTGACCTACGAGCAGTACTTC
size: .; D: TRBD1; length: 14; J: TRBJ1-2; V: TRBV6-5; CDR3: CASSSSDRQRGYTF; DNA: TGTGCCAGCAGCTCCTCGGACAGGCAAAGAGGCTACACCTTC
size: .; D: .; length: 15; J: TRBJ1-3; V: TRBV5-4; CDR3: CASSLGQNSGNTIYF; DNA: TGTGCCAGCAGCTTAGGACAAAACTCTGGAAACACCATATATTTT
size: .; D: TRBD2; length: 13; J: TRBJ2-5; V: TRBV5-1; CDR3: CASSLAGDGTQYF; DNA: TGCGCCAGCAGCTTAGCGGGGGACGGGACCCAGTACTTC
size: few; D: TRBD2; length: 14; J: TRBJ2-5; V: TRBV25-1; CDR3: CASSELAGQETQYF; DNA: TGTGCCAGCAGTGAACTAGCGGGGCAAGAGACCCAGTACTTC
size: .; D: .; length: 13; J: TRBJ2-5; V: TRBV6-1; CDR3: CASSRQEKETQYF; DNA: TGTGCCAGCAGCAGACAGGAGAAAGAGACCCAGTACTTC
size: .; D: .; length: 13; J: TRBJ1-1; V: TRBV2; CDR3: CASGREGDTEAFF; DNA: TGTGCCAGCGGGAGGGAGGGGGACACTGAAGCTTTCTTT
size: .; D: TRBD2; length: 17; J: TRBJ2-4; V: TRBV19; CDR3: CASSIVGGGRAKNIQYF; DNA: TGTGCCAGTAGTATTGTCGGCGGGGGACGGGCCAAAAACATTCAGTACTTC
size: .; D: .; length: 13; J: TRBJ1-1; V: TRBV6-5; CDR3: CASSYGHNTEAFF; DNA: TGTGCCAGCAGTTACGGGCACAACACTGAAGCTTTCTTT
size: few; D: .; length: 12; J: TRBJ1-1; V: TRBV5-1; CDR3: CASSLGQNEAFF; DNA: TGCGCCAGCAGCTTGGGACAGAACGAAGCTTTCTTT
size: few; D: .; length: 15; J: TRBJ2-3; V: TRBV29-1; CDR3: CSVEWATPSTDTQYF; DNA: TGCAGCGTTGAATGGGCTACCCCTAGCACAGATACGCAGTATTTT
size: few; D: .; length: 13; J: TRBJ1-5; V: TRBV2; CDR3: CASSWSWNQPQHF; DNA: TGTGCCAGCAGCTGGAGTTGGAATCAGCCCCAGCATTTT
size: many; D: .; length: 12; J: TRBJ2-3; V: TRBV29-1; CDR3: CSSGQITDTQYF; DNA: TGCAGCTCAGGACAGATCACAGATACGCAGTATTTT
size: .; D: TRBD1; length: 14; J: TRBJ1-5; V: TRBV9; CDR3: CASSGGQDLEPQHF; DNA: TGTGCCAGCAGCGGAGGACAGGATTTGGAGCCCCAGCATTTT
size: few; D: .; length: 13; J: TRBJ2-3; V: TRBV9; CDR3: CASSVQGGNTQYF; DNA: TGTGCCAGCAGCGTACAGGGCGGGAATACGCAGTATTTT
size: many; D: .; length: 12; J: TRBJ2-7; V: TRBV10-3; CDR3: CAISGSSYEQYF; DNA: TGTGCCATCAGTGGTAGCTCCTACGAGCAGTACTTC
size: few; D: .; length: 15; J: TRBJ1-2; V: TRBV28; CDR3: CASSSPWGPVYGYTF; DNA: TGTGCCAGCAGTTCGCCTTGGGGGCCCGTCTATGGCTACACCTTC
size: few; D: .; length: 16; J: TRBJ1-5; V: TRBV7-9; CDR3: CASSLFRGSSNQPQHF; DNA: TGTGCCAGCAGCTTATTCCGGGGTAGTAGCAATCAGCCCCAGCATTTT
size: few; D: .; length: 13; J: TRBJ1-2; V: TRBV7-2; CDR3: CASSLGRNYGYTF; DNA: TGTGCCAGCAGCCTGGGGAGAAACTATGGCTACACCTTC
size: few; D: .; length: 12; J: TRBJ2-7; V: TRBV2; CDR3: CASILRSYEQYF; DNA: TGTGCCAGCATACTAAGGAGCTACGAGCAGTACTTC
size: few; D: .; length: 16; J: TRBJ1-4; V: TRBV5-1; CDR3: CASSLNGLETNEKLFF; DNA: TGCGCCAGCAGCTTGAACGGACTCGAAACTAATGAAAAACTGTTTTTT
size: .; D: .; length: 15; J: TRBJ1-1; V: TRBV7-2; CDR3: CASSPGTRLITEAFF; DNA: TGTGCCAGCAGCCCGGGGACACGTCTCATAACTGAAGCTTTCTTT
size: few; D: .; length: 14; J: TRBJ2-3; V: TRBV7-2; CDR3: CASSFSRSTDTQYF; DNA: TGTGCCAGCAGCTTCAGTCGTAGCACAGATACGCAGTATTTT
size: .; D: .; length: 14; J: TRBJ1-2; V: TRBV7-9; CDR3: CASSLSQGPYGYTF; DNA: TGTGCCAGCAGCTTATCACAGGGACCCTATGGCTACACCTTC
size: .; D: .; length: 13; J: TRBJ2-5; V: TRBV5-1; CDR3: CASSFSGQETQYF; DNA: TGCGCCAGCAGCTTTTCAGGGCAAGAGACCCAGTACTTC
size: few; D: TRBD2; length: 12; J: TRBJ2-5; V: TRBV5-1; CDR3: CASSGGQETQYF; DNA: TGCGCCAGTAGCGGGGGGCAAGAGACCCAGTACTTC
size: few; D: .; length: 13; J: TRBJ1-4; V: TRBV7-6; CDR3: CASSLDVGEKLFF; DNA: TGTGCCAGCAGCTTAGATGTGGGCGAAAAACTGTTTTTT
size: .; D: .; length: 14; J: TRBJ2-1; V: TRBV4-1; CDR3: CASSQEPRSNEQFF; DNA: TGCGCCAGCAGCCAAGAACCCAGGTCCAATGAGCAGTTCTTC
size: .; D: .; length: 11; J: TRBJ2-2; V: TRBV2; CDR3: CASSLNGELFF; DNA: TGTGCCAGCAGTTTAAACGGGGAGCTGTTTTTT
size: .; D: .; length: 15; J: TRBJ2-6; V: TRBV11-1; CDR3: CASSPTGSGANVLTF; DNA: TGTGCCAGCAGCCCTACAGGGTCCGGGGCCAACGTCCTGACTTTC
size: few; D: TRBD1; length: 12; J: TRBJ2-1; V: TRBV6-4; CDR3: CASSTGGHEQFF; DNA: TGTGCCAGTAGTACAGGGGGCCATGAGCAGTTCTTC
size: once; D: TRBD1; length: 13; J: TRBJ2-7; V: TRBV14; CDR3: CASGGTNSYEQYF; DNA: TGTGCCTCAGGGGGAACCAACTCCTACGAGCAGTACTTC